The 19 T cell receptor beta chains listed next were all sequenced from one sample in a study of cytomegalovirus exposure and HLA in healthy donors. PCR amplification relied on 60 Vbeta primers (plus 13 Jbeta primers). Clones were read by immunoSEQ multiplex PCR, and TCRdb kept only the in-frame ones, dropping some. The sample's table shows 77,000 or so clones. Sequenced: PBMCs. Receptor source: a young man in good health and CMV-seronegative.

The chain links TRBV27 to TRBJ2-7; 8 bases map to TRBD1. CDR3 length: 16 amino acids. With V trimmed by 4 bases and J by 3 bases, 11 bases remained unmatched. Per the germline V gene, CDR1 is MNHEY and CDR2 is SMNVEV (reference sequence). The CDR3 reads CASSWAEGQVSYEQYF. The CDR3 DNA is TGTGCCAGCAGTTGGGCCGAGGGACAGGTAAGCTACGAGCAGTACTTC.

Points on this clone: The same CDR3 also results from other DNA sequences found in this sample. The chain uses TRBV27 and TRBJ2-7, with D perhaps TRBD2 (5 bases). Germline V lookup: CDR1 MNHEY, CDR2 SMNVEV (reference sequence). The V gene lost 1 base and the J gene lost 5 bases, with 6 bases spanning the gap. This CDR3 contains 12 residues. This CDR3 reads CASSLLGDEQYF. CDR3 in DNA: TGTGCCAGCAGTTTATTGGGAGACGAGCAGTACTTC.

The chain combines TRBV6-5 with TRBJ2-1; tentative D call: TRBD2 (5 bases). CDR1 and CDR2 (germline): MNHEY, SVGAGI. V was shortened by 2 bases and J by 10 bases, with 9 bases between the two germline ends. This CDR3 contains 12 residues. The CDR3 loop reads CASSYGPGEQFF. Here the CDR3 DNA reads TGTGCCAGCAGTTACGGCCCGGGGGAGCAGTTCTTC.

J is TRBJ2-5 and V is TRBV29-1; D possibly corresponds to TRBD1 (5 bases). This CDR3 region has 14 residues. The ends were cut back, 0 bases at V and 4 bases at J, with 12 bases in the middle. CDR1 and CDR2 (germline): SQVTM, ANQGSEA. The CDR3 region is CSVEDQGPGETQYF. CDR3 nucleotide sequence: TGCAGCGTTGAAGATCAGGGTCCTGGAGAGACCCAGTACTTC.

This sequence joins TRBV7-9 and TRBJ1-1; weak D call: TRBD1 (6 bases). The V gene lost 5 bases and the J gene lost 5 bases, with 6 bases spanning the gap. The CDR3 totals 11 residues. Per the germline V gene, CDR1 is SEHNR and CDR2 is FQNEAQ (reference sequence). CDR3 residues: CASSRGTEAFF. In nucleotides, the CDR3 is TGTGCCAGCAGCAGGGGGACTGAAGCTTTCTTT.

V is TRBV11-2 and J is TRBJ2-1; 12 bases map to TRBD2. Germline CDR1 reads SGHAT; CDR2 reads FQNNGV. Trimming at V came to 3 bases and at J to 0 bases, leaving 3 bases not matched to a gene. The CDR3 loop spans 17 amino acids. The CDR3 region is CASSFGLAGSSYNEQFF. The CDR3 DNA reads TGTGCCAGCAGCTTCGGACTAGCGGGGAGCTCCTACAATGAGCAGTTCTTC.

The V call is TRBV5-6, the J call TRBJ2-2; D possibly corresponds to TRBD2 (6 bases). Per germline, CDR1 SGHDT and CDR2 YYEEEE. V lost 1 base and J 6 bases, leaving 13 bases between the germline ends. This CDR3 has 15 amino acids. The DNA of the CDR3 is TGTGCCAGCAGCTTGCCGGGGGAACGGGCCGGGGAGCTGTTTTTT. Its translation is CASSLPGERAGELFF.

The gene calls are TRBV19 and TRBJ1-2; 9 nucleotides line up with TRBD1. Trimming cost V 9 bases and J 8 bases; bases outside gene matches: 16. Germline CDR1 LNHDA, CDR2 SQIVND (reference sequence). This CDR3 region has 15 residues. The CDR3 region is CASGSPGQGVSGYTF. The CDR3 DNA reads TGTGCCAGCGGTTCCCCGGGACAGGGTGTCAGCGGCTACACCTTC.

The chain carries TRBV19 and TRBJ1-5; 9 positions match TRBD1. The CDR3 covers 15 residues. The V segment lost 7 bases and the J segment 5 bases; nucleotides outside the gene matches: 9. The germline CDR1 and CDR2 sequences are LNHDA and SQIVND (reference sequence). CDR3 in amino acids: CASIKRGTGHQPQHF. Here the CDR3 DNA reads TGTGCCAGTATCAAGAGGGGGACAGGGCATCAGCCCCAGCATTTT.

The chain joins TRBV10-3 to TRBJ1-3; D is unclear. Trimming removed 6 bases at V and 0 bases at J, with 12 bases between. The CDR3 is made up of 15 amino acids. In germline, CDR1 is ENHRY, CDR2 SYGVKD. CDR3 in DNA: TGTGCCATCAGCCCCCAGGACTACTCTGGAAACACCATATATTTT. Translating it yields CAISPQDYSGNTIYF.

The V gene is TRBV5-6, the J gene TRBJ2-3; TRBD1 matches at 12 bases. The trim removed 0 bases at V and 4 bases at J, leaving 3 bases unmatched. CDR1 and CDR2 (germline): SGHDT, YYEEEE. The CDR3 spans 16 residues. CDR3 DNA sequence: TGTGCCAGCAGCTTGGGGGGACAGGGGGCCGCAGATACGCAGTATTTT. This translates into CASSLGGQGAADTQYF.

The V gene is TRBV7-9, the J gene TRBJ1-2; the match to TRBD1 covers 9 bases. V gave up 3 bases and J gave up 5 bases; unmatched junction bases: 4. This CDR3 is built from 14 residues. CDR1 and CDR2 (germline): SEHNR, FQNEAQ (reference sequence). CDR3 sequence: CASSFWDREYGYTF. CDR3 nucleotides: TGTGCCAGCAGCTTTTGGGACAGGGAATATGGCTACACCTTC.

Turning to this clone: The same CDR3 arises from other DNA sequences in this sample as well. The V call is TRBV11-2, the J call TRBJ1-1; weak D call: TRBD1 (5 bases). V gave up 1 base and J gave up 5 bases, with 8 bases separating them. The CDR3 runs to 13 residues. CDR1 is SGHAT, CDR2 FQNNGV, per germline. The CDR3 region has the DNA TGTGCCAGCAGCTTAGGCCCAGGGACTGAAGCTTTCTTT. This codes for CASSLGPGTEAFF.

The chain recombines TRBV29-1 with TRBJ1-4; 9 positions agree with TRBD1. V shed 4 bases, J shed 6 bases, and the junction held 3 bases outside the gene matches. CDR3 length equals 13 residues. CDR1 and CDR2 (germline): SQVTM, ANQGSEA. The CDR3 DNA reads TGCAGCGTTGTGGGACAGGGTCATGAAAAACTGTTTTTT. It encodes CSVVGQGHEKLFF.

The chain is built from TRBV4-2 and TRBJ2-3; D may be TRBD2 (5 bases). Germline CDR1 reads LGHNA; CDR2 reads YNFKEQ. V was cut by 4 bases and J by 3 bases, with 14 bases left in between. The CDR3 loop spans 15 amino acids. DNA for the CDR3: TGTGCCAGCAGCCGCCCGGTCGGGGTGACAGATACGCAGTATTTT. Amino acids: CASSRPVGVTDTQYF.

The V gene is TRBV10-3, the J gene TRBJ1-2; 7 nucleotides align to TRBD1. The V gene's germline CDR1 is ENHRY and CDR2 SYGVKD. The CDR3 covers 16 residues. With 0 bases clipped from V and 4 bases from J, the junction kept 8 bases outside the gene matches. The CDR3 DNA is TGTGCCATCAGTGAGTCGATACTGCGGGACAGCTATGGCTACACCTTC. Residues: CAISESILRDSYGYTF.

The J gene is TRBJ2-5, the V gene TRBV6-1; 7 nucleotides match TRBD1. The CDR3 is 15 residues long. Germline V CDR1 and CDR2: MNHNS, SASEGT. The J segment lost 5 bases and the V segment lost 7 bases, leaving 13 bases of the junction unmatched. CDR3 amino acids: CASNLRTGRTETQYF. The CDR3 DNA is TGTGCCAGCAATCTGAGGACAGGAAGGACGGAGACCCAGTACTTC.

The chain joins TRBV25-1 to TRBJ2-1, with D possibly matching TRBD1 (5 bases). The CDR3 extends over 14 amino acids. Germline V gene sequence: CDR1 MGHDK, CDR2 SYGVNS. Trimming left V 8 bases short and J 2 bases short, with 13 bases between. This CDR3 reads CASEDSDTYNEQFF. The CDR3, as DNA: TGTGCCAGCGAAGACAGTGACACCTACAATGAGCAGTTCTTC.

The rearrangement links TRBV29-1 to TRBJ1-1; a weak D match, TRBD1 (6 bases). V shed 7 bases and J shed 1 base, with 22 bases lying between them. The CDR3 sequence is 16 residues long. Germline lookup yields CDR1 SQVTM and CDR2 ANQGSEA. CDR3 region: CSASGTSLQGNTEAFF. The CDR3 bases are TGCAGCGCTTCGGGTACTTCTCTACAGGGGAACACTGAAGCTTTCTTT.